A single count supports the clone carrying this T cell receptor (beta chain). The antigen is not known. The assay was immunoSEQ multiplex PCR, and TCRdb's table has in-frame clones only and misses some. The sample records 80,000 or so clones, approximately 89% being singletons. Trimming left V 4 bases short and J 4 bases short, with 13 bases between. This CDR3 has 14 amino acids. Germline loops: CDR1 SGHTA, CDR2 FQGTGA. This sample stems from a study of brain T cells in children with intractable seizures. Study-level findings and limits: Patients' HCMV serostatus was unknown; virus specificity rests on CDR3 similarity alone.

This receptor was identified in a girl aged 2 to 10 with Rasmussen encephalitis and intractable seizures. The chain employs TRBV7-3 and TRBJ2-5; perhaps TRBD1 as D (6 bases). Sample: peripheral blood, taken at surgery. The CDR3 loop is CASSSGGQLETQYF. CDR3 DNA sequence: TGTGCCAGCAGCTCGGGCGGACAGCTAGAGACCCAGTACTTC.